This is a list of T cell receptor beta chains from one sample in a study of cytomegalovirus exposure and HLA in healthy donors. Sequenced by immunoSEQ multiplex PCR; TCRdb stores in-frame clones only, minus some. The sample includes 150,000 to 200,000 clones, roughly 80% of them seen just once. Sequencing was performed on PBMCs. The receptors derive from a woman in her thirties or forties in good health and CMV-seronegative. The CDR3 runs from the conserved cysteine through the conserved F or W. D genes are given only for firm matches. Where a row states a size, it is once, few, many or the class of an expanded clone; other rows omit it.

>NA|TRBJ2-4|16|TRBV5-1|NA
CASSQGPEGKKNIQYF
TGCGCCAGCAGCCAAGGGCCGGAGGGCAAAAAAAACATTCAGTACTTC
>NA|TRBJ2-5|14|TRBV2|few
CATSLLGAQETQYF
TGTGCCACCTCCTTGTTGGGAGCACAAGAGACCCAGTACTTC
>TRBD2|TRBJ2-2|20|TRBV28|NA
CASSLSVRTSGGSHSGELFF
TGTGCCAGCAGTTTGAGTGTAAGGACTAGCGGGGGGAGCCACTCCGGGGAGCTGTTTTTT
>TRBD1|TRBJ1-4|17|TRBV4-2|once
CASSLQTGGSSNEKLFF
TGTGCCAGCAGCCTCCAGACAGGGGGTTCCTCTAATGAAAAACTGTTTTTT
>TRBD2|TRBJ2-1|16|TRBV11-3|NA
CASSLGSGGLYNEQFF
TGTGCCAGCAGCTTAGGTAGCGGGGGGCTCTACAATGAGCAGTTCTTC
>TRBD1|TRBJ1-1|18|TRBV4-1|NA
CASSQPRQGIRVNTEAFF
TGCGCCAGCAGCCAACCTAGACAGGGAATACGGGTGAACACTGAAGCTTTCTTT
>TRBD1|TRBJ2-7|16|TRBV7-2|NA
CASSLAPGQGTLEQYF
TGTGCCAGCAGCTTAGCACCGGGACAGGGAACTCTCGAGCAGTACTTC
>TRBD2|TRBJ2-1|17|TRBV12-5|NA
CASGLARTSGGHNEQFF
TGTGCTAGTGGTTTGGCCCGGACTAGCGGGGGGCACAATGAGCAGTTCTTC
>NA|TRBJ1-5|14|TRBV6-6|NA
CASSHYNSNQPQHF
TGTGCCAGCAGTCATTACAATAGCAATCAGCCCCAGCATTTT
>TRBD1|TRBJ1-5|14|TRBV6-5|few
CASSPDREDQPQHF
TGTGCCAGCAGCCCCGACAGGGAGGATCAGCCCCAGCATTTT
>NA|TRBJ1-5|16|TRBV28|NA
CASSLSRYTYNQPQHF
TGTGCCAGCAGTTTATCTAGGTACACCTACAATCAGCCCCAGCATTTT
>TRBD2|TRBJ2-5|16|TRBV15|NA
CATSKGLAGMGSTQYF
TGTGCCACCAGCAAGGGACTAGCGGGGATGGGCTCGACCCAGTACTTC
>NA|TRBJ1-2|16|TRBV29-1|NA
CSVDYRGEQANYGYTF
TGCAGCGTTGACTATAGGGGCGAACAGGCTAACTATGGCTACACCTTC
>TRBD1|TRBJ2-7|15|TRBV27|NA
CASSRRGPGGYEQYF
TGTGCCAGCAGTCGTAGGGGGCCCGGCGGCTACGAGCAGTACTTC
>TRBD2|TRBJ2-1|16|TRBV28|NA
CASSLASGGPYNEQFF
TGTGCCAGCAGTTTAGCTAGCGGGGGACCCTACAATGAGCAGTTCTTC
>NA|TRBJ2-1|17|TRBV4-2|NA
CASSPAGAERSYNEQFF
TGTGCCAGCAGCCCTGCGGGGGCCGAGAGGTCCTACAATGAGCAGTTCTTC
>NA|TRBJ2-7|15|TRBV6-1|NA
CASSSQGLLGYEQYF
TGTGCCAGCAGTTCTCAGGGGTTATTGGGCTACGAGCAGTACTTC
>NA|TRBJ1-3|19|TRBV19|NA
CASSIDSIDSLGSGNTIYF
TGTGCCAGTAGTATAGATTCCATCGACTCTTTGGGCTCTGGAAACACCATATATTTT
>TRBD2|TRBJ2-7|14|TRBV13|once
CATNQRGGSYEQYF
TGTGCCACCAATCAGCGGGGGGGCTCCTACGAGCAGTACTTC
>TRBD2|TRBJ2-1|19|TRBV9|NA
CASSVVPFGRGGQHNEQFF
TGTGCCAGCAGCGTAGTTCCTTTTGGGCGGGGGGGTCAACACAATGAGCAGTTCTTC
>NA|TRBJ2-1|15|TRBV7-9|NA
CASSFGHGVFDEQFF
TGTGCCAGCAGCTTCGGACACGGAGTGTTCGATGAGCAGTTCTTC
>NA|TRBJ1-3|15|TRBV11-2|NA
CASSLGLRVWNTIYF
TGTGCCAGCAGCTTGGGACTCAGGGTTTGGAACACCATATATTTT